This TCR beta chain was observed in a study of molecular identifiers for immune sequencing clone quantification (dated 2018 in TCRdb). Background on the whole study: For a replicate experiment, the RNA from either about 20,000 or 100,000 naive CD8 T cells was divided into five aliquots, and four of those aliquots went on to sequencing. The study was a methods study using CD8 T cells to benchmark molecular-identifier clustering-based TCR repertoire sequencing (MIDCIRS) and TCR RNA copy counting. Study-wide findings and limitations: Without barcode sub-clustering, chimeric consensus sequences inflated TCR diversity; chimeras reached as high as 47%. Naive libraries contained spiked-in Jurkat TCR RNA (10 copies' worth), which is not part of the donor repertoire. Spiked-in Jurkat TCR RNA equal to a single cell's worth was reported to be detectable even within 1,100,000 naive CD8 T cells. In CMV-specific effector cells, over 99% of molecules were held by clones above 20 RNA copies, whereas under 1% of molecules were held by such clones in naive cells. Around 2.8 recovered TCR RNA copies per cell were obtained by modeling, versus around 9.8 by digital PCR, implying a capture efficiency of 25% to 35%. Highly expanded clone sizes could be underestimated because identical TCR molecules may share a barcode.

Receptor libraries were prepared by PCR. The sequencing machine was a NextSeq 500. Bulk TCR libraries were prepared as previously described, using TCR primers listed in Table S5. Purification of total RNA was performed with the Qiagen AllPrep DNA/RNA kit. Before analysis, reads from multiple sequencing runs of one library were combined. The authors processed their data as follows. Reads were retained only if their TCR constant sequence matched exactly, and those retained reads were trimmed to 150 nt and grouped according to their 12-nt molecular barcodes. Reads inside each barcode group were sub-clustered using a 15% Levenshtein threshold, and a quality-weighted consensus sequence was constructed for each RNA molecule. Non-functional sequences were removed, as were lower-count sequences one edit away from another. On the basis of fitting two negative binomial distributions, barcode sub-clusters with fewer than 20% of the maximum read count were discarded. Using fastp trimming at Q25 and MiXCR clonotype assembly, TCRdb reanalyzed the public sequencing data and kept in-frame beta chains. A single entry per CDR3 protein holds the most common genes and DNA from its merged rows. TCRdb's processing, not the authors', yielded these V and J calls. Across this sample there are hundreds of thousands of distinct CDR3 sequences, with 25% seen only once. The ten largest make up approximately 0.75% of the sample.

The sample holds a few counts of this clonotype. Its specific antigen is unknown. It has no much larger one-base neighbor in the sample; base qualities were not kept. The CDR3 sequence holds 15 residues, the cysteine and phenylalanine included. The entry retains the CDR3 DNA only, 45 bases that are in frame from base 1. Based on the germline V gene, the CDR1 and CDR2 sequences are MGHDK and SYGVNS. Unmatched junction bases come to 5, with V trimmed by 3 bases and J by 3 bases. Naive CD8 T cell libraries were made from around 18,000 to 910,000 sorted cells using 10%, 30% or 50% of purified RNA. Naive CD8 T cells were FACS-sorted as CD8+CD4-CCR7+CD45RA+ on a BD FACSAria II into RLT Plus buffer. To test detection sensitivity, Jurkat RNA equal to ten TCR copies was added to samples of about 20,000-1,000,000 naive CD8 T cells. CD8 T cells were enriched with RosetteSep CD8+ T Cell Enrichment Cocktail and Ficoll-Paque, followed by ACK red cell lysis.

The chain joins TRBV25-1 to TRBJ1-1; a stretch of 9 junction bases matches TRBD1. This sequence originates from a human donor in good health. Some libraries in this study had Jurkat cell RNA spiked in. Sequenced: naive CD8+ T cells from blood, with Jurkat cell RNA spiked in. The label giving this sample's cell subset or site can be read as: FACS-sorted CD8+CD4-CCR7+CD45RA+ naive T cells. The DNA sequence reads TGTGCCAGCAGTGACCCGACAGGGGGTTACACTGAAGCTTTCTTT. It is translated as CASSDPTGGYTEAFF.